What follows are 29 T cell receptor beta chains derived from one specimen sequenced in a study of blood T cell repertoires in COVID-19 (dated by TCRdb to 2018 to 2020). Preparation of the library involved the immunoSEQ multiplex PCR assay. This immuneACCESS table, as held by TCRdb, lists in-frame sequences with V and J called but not all clones. Of the missing ones, under half trace to an unresolved V gene in checked studies; the others have no known cause. The sample has around 250,000 clones on record, nearly 90% of them singletons. In total, the top ten clones hold 0.65% to 0.8% of the sample. Sequenced sample: peripheral blood. Receptors originate from a human donor in a cohort sampled during active COVID-19.

A note on this clone: Other DNA sequences in this sample translate to the same CDR3. The rearrangement uses TRBV30 and TRBJ2-7; no clear D gene. The CDR3 spans 12 residues. Trimming stripped 0 bases from V and 1 base from J, with 4 bases between. Germline V CDR1 and CDR2: GTSNPN, SVGIG (reference sequence). For the CDR3, the DNA is TGTGCCTGGAGTGTATCGTCCTACGAGCAGTACTTC. This encodes CAWSVSSYEQYF.

The chain joins TRBV11-2 to TRBJ2-7; maybe TRBD1 (5 bases). In germline, CDR1 is SGHAT, CDR2 FQNNGV. The CDR3 has 13 residues. Between the trimmed V and J ends, which lost 3 bases and 7 bases, there was a span of 13 bases. The CDR3 loop is CASSLIGPGEQYF. In DNA, the CDR3 is TGTGCCAGCAGCTTGATTGGCCCAGGGGAGCAGTACTTC.

This chain connects TRBV11-2 to TRBJ2-7; TRBD2 agrees at 12 bases. Germline V lookup: CDR1 SGHAT, CDR2 FQNNGV. The CDR3 runs to 14 residues. V lost 4 bases to trimming and J lost 2 bases; unmatched junction nucleotides: 0. The DNA for the CDR3 is TGTGCCAGCAGCTGGACTAGCGGGGCCTACGAGCAGTACTTC. Its protein product is CASSWTSGAYEQYF.

The chain joins TRBV3-1 (or the pseudogene TRBV3-2) to TRBJ1-1, with D unresolved. This CDR3 spans 17 amino acids. The V and J ends lost 4 bases and 3 bases respectively, with 21 bases between them. From germline, CDR1 is LGHDT and CDR2 YNNKEL (reference sequence). The DNA of the CDR3 is TGTGCCAGCAGCCCCACTCCCTCAGTGCGGGGAGACACTGAAGCTTTCTTT. Translation gives CASSPTPSVRGDTEAFF.

This clone was picked up one time. The V and J genes are TRBV2 and TRBJ2-2; D is perhaps TRBD1 (6 bases). There are 15 residues in the CDR3. V dropped 6 bases and J dropped 0 bases, with 11 bases sitting between them. Germline CDR1 reads SNHLY; CDR2 reads FYNNEI. The CDR3 protein is CASRETGPNTGELFF. In DNA, the CDR3 is TGTGCCAGCAGAGAGACAGGCCCGAACACCGGGGAGCTGTTTTTT.

The chain recombines TRBV4-2 with TRBJ1-2; D gene unclear. The germline V gene has CDR1 LGHNA and CDR2 YNFKEQ. There are 15 residues in the CDR3. V lost 3 bases and J lost 4, with 15 bases in between. CDR3 amino acids: CASSHPEEEIYGYTF. CDR3 nucleotide sequence: TGTGCCAGCAGCCATCCTGAGGAGGAAATCTATGGCTACACCTTC.

The chain employs TRBV5-1 and TRBJ1-3; a possible D gene is TRBD1 (5 bases). V was shortened by 0 bases and J by 4 bases, with 5 bases between the two germline ends. CDR1 SGHRS and CDR2 YFSETQ come from the germline V gene. There are 13 residues in the CDR3. The CDR3 nucleotides read TGCGCCAGCAGCTTGGACAGGGGAAACACCATATATTTT. Translating it yields CASSLDRGNTIYF.

V is TRBV24-1 and J is TRBJ2-4; TRBD1 aligns across 7 bases. The CDR3 is made up of 15 amino acids. Looked up from germline, CDR1 is KGHDR and CDR2 is SFDVKD. The J segment lost 6 bases and the V segment lost 3 bases, leaving 7 bases of the junction unmatched. CDR3 nucleotide sequence: TGTGCCACCAGTGATCCTGGGACAGACTTAAACATTCAGTACTTC. It encodes CATSDPGTDLNIQYF.

This rearrangement joins TRBV2 to TRBJ1-3; D call uncertain. V was clipped by 11 bases and J by 0 bases, with 23 bases between them. Per germline, CDR1 SNHLY and CDR2 FYNNEI. This CDR3 contains 17 residues. The CDR3 DNA reads as TGTGCCGGCCCCGGTCCGGAGGCAAAAAGCTCTGGAAACACCATATATTTT. This encodes CAGPGPEAKSSGNTIYF.

The chain uses TRBV13 and TRBJ1-1; a possible D gene is TRBD1 (5 bases). Germline V lookup: CDR1 PRHDT, CDR2 FYEKMQ (reference sequence). The V gene lost 0 bases and the J gene lost 6 bases, with 8 bases spanning the gap. The CDR3 runs to 13 residues. CDR3 bases: TGTGCCAGCAGCTTAGGGAGACAGTCTGAAGCTTTCTTT. Translation: CASSLGRQSEAFF.

The chain has TRBV19 and TRBJ2-7; TRBD2 is a possible D gene (6 bases). The ends were cut back, 7 bases at V and 4 bases at J, with 20 bases in the middle. The germline CDR1 and CDR2 sequences are LNHDA and SQIVND (reference sequence). The CDR3 has 15 residues. In DNA form, the CDR3 reads TGTGCCAGTAAGCAGGAACGGCTGGGAGGATACGAGCAGTACTTC. It codes for CASKQERLGGYEQYF. Variable domain in full (rest from reference TRBV19 and TRBJ2-7): DGGITQSPKYLFRKEGQNVTLSCEQNLNHDAMYWYRQDPGQGLRLIYYSQIVNDFQKGDIAEGYSVSREKKESFPLTVTSAQKNPTAFYLCASKQERLGGYEQYFGPGTRLTVT.

The chain recombines TRBV28 with TRBJ1-5; the D gene is possibly TRBD1 (6 bases). Germline assignment: CDR1 MDHEN and CDR2 SYDVKM. CDR3 length: 15 amino acids. V was shortened by 5 bases and J by 7 bases, with 18 bases between the two germline ends. The CDR3 DNA sequence: TGTGCCAGCAGTACTGTTCGGGGGGCAGGACAGCCCCAGCATTTT. Its translation: CASSTVRGAGQPQHF.

The rearrangement uses TRBV12-3 or TRBV12-4 and TRBJ2-2, with unresolved D. V gave up 11 bases and J gave up 5 bases, with 15 bases separating them. This CDR3 region has 13 residues. CDR3 nucleotides: TGTGCCTTACTGTATAGGAGAACCGGGGAGCTGTTTTTT. Translation gives CALLYRRTGELFF.

The CDR3 loop is CASSHRGLRVGAFF. DNA of the CDR3: TGTGCCAGCAGCCACAGGGGGCTTAGAGTTGGAGCTTTCTTT. The V and J genes are TRBV14 and TRBJ1-1; 8 nucleotides match TRBD1. Germline CDR1 is SGHDN and CDR2 is FVKESK. The CDR3 loop spans 14 amino acids. J was trimmed by 10 bases and V by 3 bases; bases with no gene match: 10.

This clone was seen a handful of times. Distinct nucleotide sequences in the sample also encode this CDR3. The gene calls are TRBV27 and TRBJ1-5; 10 bases fit TRBD1. This CDR3 comprises 14 residues. The germline V gene encodes CDR1 MNHEY and CDR2 SMNVEV (reference sequence). J gave up 4 bases and V 6 bases, and 3 bases lay outside the gene matches. The CDR3 here is CASSPDRGNQPQHF. The CDR3 DNA is TGTGCCAGCAGCCCGGACAGGGGGAATCAGCCCCAGCATTTT.

The chain joins TRBV19 to TRBJ1-5, with 8 nucleotides matching TRBD1. Germline V lookup: CDR1 LNHDA, CDR2 SQIVND (reference sequence). With 11 bases clipped from V and 0 bases from J, the junction kept 9 bases outside the gene matches. The length of the CDR3 is 15 residues. CDR3 DNA: TGTGCCTCCCAGGACAGGGTGTATAGCAATCAGCCCCAGCATTTT. Its protein is CASQDRVYSNQPQHF.

This clone was seen a single time. This rearrangement joins TRBV7-2 to TRBJ2-7; 11 nucleotides match TRBD2. Losses at the gene ends were 4 bases for V and 0 bases for J; bases not matched to a gene: 2. This CDR3 contains 15 residues. The V gene's germline CDR1 is SGHTA and CDR2 FQGNSA. As DNA, the CDR3 is TGTGCCAGCAGCTCGACTAGCGGGGTCTCCTACGAGCAGTACTTC. Its protein is CASSSTSGVSYEQYF.

This clone occurred a few times. The rearrangement joins TRBV6-2 or TRBV6-3 to TRBJ1-1; 9 nucleotides agree with TRBD1. CDR3 size: 13 residues. The J segment lost 10 bases and the V segment lost 5 bases, leaving 8 bases of the junction unmatched. Germline V lookup: CDR1 MNHEY, CDR2 SVGEGT. For the CDR3, the DNA is TGTGCCAGCAGTGGAAACAGGGGGCAGGGAGCTTTCTTT. Its protein product is CASSGNRGQGAFF.

This clone was detected a few times. The chain couples TRBV19 to TRBJ1-2; no clear D gene. The CDR3 totals 12 residues. Trimming stripped 10 bases from V and 1 base from J, with 10 bases between. Germline V gene sequence: CDR1 LNHDA, CDR2 SQIVND (reference sequence). CDR3 amino acids: CATRQINYGYTF. As DNA, the CDR3 is TGTGCCACCCGTCAGATTAACTATGGCTACACCTTC.

This clone was seen once. This chain joins TRBV12-3 or TRBV12-4 and TRBJ1-2, with D hard to call. V shed 7 bases and J shed 4 bases, with 13 bases lying between them. The CDR3 has 13 amino acids. CDR3 nucleotide sequence: TGTGCCAGCATGAACTATTATTCCTATGGCTACACCTTC. Translation gives CASMNYYSYGYTF.

The gene calls are TRBV19 and TRBJ1-6; weak D call: TRBD1 (6 bases). V lost 3 bases and J 10 bases, leaving 13 bases between the germline ends. The CDR3 covers 14 residues. The V gene's germline CDR1 is LNHDA and CDR2 SQIVND (reference sequence). The CDR3 bases are TGTGCCAGTAGTATGGCCAGGGGTAGGTCACCCCTCCACTTT. Its protein product is CASSMARGRSPLHF.

The chain carries TRBV4-1 and TRBJ2-1; 8 bases are shared with TRBD1. Trimming removed 0 bases from V and 3 bases from J; junction bases left unmatched: 7. The CDR3 totals 17 residues. Germline V gene sequence: CDR1 MGHRA, CDR2 YSYEKL. The DNA of the CDR3 is TGCGCCAGCAGCCAAGATGGGACAGGCATAAACTACAATGAGCAGTTCTTC. It is translated as CASSQDGTGINYNEQFF.

This clone was seen a single time. This rearrangement joins TRBV7-8 to TRBJ2-7; 9 bases map to TRBD2. J gave up 1 base and V 0 bases, and 4 bases lay outside the gene matches. The CDR3 spans 16 residues. Germline assignment: CDR1 SGHVS and CDR2 FQNEAQ. CDR3 in DNA: TGTGCCAGCAGCTTAGCGGCGGGGGGGATGTCCTACGAGCAGTACTTC. It specifies CASSLAAGGMSYEQYF.

This clone was seen just once. The J gene is TRBJ1-2, the V gene TRBV27, with TRBD1 identical over 7 bases. In germline, CDR1 is MNHEY, CDR2 SMNVEV (reference sequence). Unmatched junction bases numbered 21, after V lost 6 bases and J lost 8 bases. CDR3 length: 17 amino acids. CDR3 DNA: TGTGCCAGCAGCTTTCCCAACAGGGGCCCGGGTTTATCGGGCTACACCTTC. It encodes CASSFPNRGPGLSGYTF.

The chain has TRBV2 and TRBJ1-1; 7 bases map to TRBD1. The V segment lost 4 bases and the J segment 6 bases; nucleotides outside the gene matches: 11. This CDR3 spans 15 amino acids. Germline V gene sequence: CDR1 SNHLY, CDR2 FYNNEI. The CDR3 loop is CASSGQGVLEAEAFF. The CDR3, as DNA: TGTGCCAGCAGTGGACAGGGAGTTCTAGAAGCTGAAGCTTTCTTT.

This rearrangement joins TRBV5-6 to TRBJ2-3, with D tentatively TRBD1 (5 bases). Trimming removed 3 bases from V and 1 base from J, with 12 bases in between. The CDR3 loop spans 15 amino acids. CDR1 and CDR2 from the germline V gene are SGHDT and YYEEEE. Written as DNA, the CDR3 is TGTGCCAGCAGCTGGGGCCCGGCGCGCACAGATACGCAGTATTTT. As protein: CASSWGPARTDTQYF.

CDR3 nucleotide sequence: TGTGCCAGCAGTCCGGGGACAGCTAACTATGGCTACACCTTC. Encoded protein: CASSPGTANYGYTF. The chain couples TRBV6-5 to TRBJ1-2; 7 bases line up with TRBD1. Losses at the gene ends were 5 bases for V and 0 bases for J; bases not matched to a gene: 3. The germline V gene has CDR1 MNHEY and CDR2 SVGAGI. The CDR3 spans 14 residues.

This clone has a handful of counts. The chain couples TRBV19 to TRBJ2-7, with 7 bases that match TRBD1. The CDR3 runs 15 residues. The J segment lost 3 bases and the V segment lost 3 bases, leaving 8 bases of the junction unmatched. The V gene's germline CDR1 is LNHDA and CDR2 SQIVND (reference sequence). DNA of the CDR3: TGTGCCAGTAGTATGATAGGGGACAGCTTCTACGAGCAGTACTTC. It encodes CASSMIGDSFYEQYF.

The chain is built from TRBV6-4 and TRBJ1-2; D remains ambiguous. The CDR3 is made up of 13 amino acids. CDR1 MRHNA and CDR2 SNTAGT come from the germline V gene. Trimming pared 8 bases from V and 1 base from J, leaving 11 bases between. The CDR3 here is CASLTEGNYGYTF. CDR3 sequence (DNA): TGTGCCAGCCTGACGGAGGGTAACTATGGCTACACCTTC.